A single sample is the source of the 3 T cell receptor beta chains below, sequenced in a study of blood T cell repertoires in COVID-19. Sequencing used immunoSEQ multiplex PCR; TCRdb keeps in-frame clones, though not all of them. Of roughly 290,000 clones in the sample, about 86% were seen once. The material sequenced was peripheral blood. These receptors all stem from a person between 70 and 80 years old with COVID-19, enrolled during active disease.

The chain recombines TRBV7-2 with TRBJ1-3; D not certain. Germline V gene data show CDR1 as SGHTA and CDR2 as FQGNSA. The length of the CDR3 is 15 residues. V gave up 1 base and J gave up 4 bases, with 11 bases separating them. As DNA, the CDR3 is TGTGCCAGCAGCTTAGATTGGGCGCTGGGAAACACCATATATTTT. Protein product: CASSLDWALGNTIYF.

This clone was recorded only once. The chain is built from TRBV28 and TRBJ1-4, with TRBD1 identical over 9 bases. V shed 4 bases, J shed 7 bases, and the junction held 7 bases outside the gene matches. CDR1 is MDHEN, CDR2 SYDVKM, per germline. The CDR3 is 15 amino acids. The CDR3 DNA sequence: TGTGCCAGCAGTTCCACTACAGGGGGCGGTGAAAAACTGTTTTTT. Protein: CASSSTTGGGEKLFF.

The chain joins TRBV4-1 to TRBJ2-3; D may be TRBD2 (6 bases). The V end lost 0 bases, the J end lost 5 bases, and 15 bases lay between the germline ends. Looked up from germline, CDR1 is MGHRA and CDR2 is YSYEKL. The CDR3 loop spans 16 amino acids. CDR3 sequence (DNA): TGCGCCAGCAGCCAAGAGTCTAGCGCAGATGTAGATACGCAGTATTTT. It yields the protein CASSQESSADVDTQYF.